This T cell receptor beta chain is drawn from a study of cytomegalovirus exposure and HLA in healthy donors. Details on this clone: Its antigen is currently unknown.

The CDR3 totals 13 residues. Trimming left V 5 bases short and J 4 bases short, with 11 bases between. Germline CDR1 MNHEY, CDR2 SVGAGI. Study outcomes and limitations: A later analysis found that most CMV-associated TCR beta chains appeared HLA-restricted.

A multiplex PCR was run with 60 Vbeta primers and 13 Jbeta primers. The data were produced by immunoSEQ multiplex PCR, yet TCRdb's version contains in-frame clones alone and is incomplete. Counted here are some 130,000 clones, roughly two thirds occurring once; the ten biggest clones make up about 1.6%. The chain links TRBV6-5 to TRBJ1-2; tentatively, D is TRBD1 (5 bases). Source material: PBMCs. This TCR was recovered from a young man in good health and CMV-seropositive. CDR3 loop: CASSPGRGYGYTF. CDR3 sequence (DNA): TGTGCCAGCAGTCCGGGTAGGGGCTATGGCTACACCTTC.